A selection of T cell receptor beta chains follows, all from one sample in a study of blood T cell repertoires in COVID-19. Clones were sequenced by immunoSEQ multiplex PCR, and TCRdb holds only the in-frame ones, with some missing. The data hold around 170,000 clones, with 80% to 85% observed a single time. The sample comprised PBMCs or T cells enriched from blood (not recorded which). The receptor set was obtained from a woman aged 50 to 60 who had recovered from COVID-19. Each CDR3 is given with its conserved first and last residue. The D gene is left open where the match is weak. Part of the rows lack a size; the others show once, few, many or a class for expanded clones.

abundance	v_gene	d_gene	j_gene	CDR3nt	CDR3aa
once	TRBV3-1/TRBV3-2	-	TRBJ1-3	TGTGCCAGCAGCCAAGACCTCTCTGGAAACACCATATATTTT	CASSQDLSGNTIYF
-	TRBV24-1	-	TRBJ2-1	TGTGCCACCAGTGATCCCCGCCGGGGTCGCAATGAGCAGTTCTTC	CATSDPRRGRNEQFF
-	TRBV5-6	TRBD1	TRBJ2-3	TGTGCCAGCAGCTTGGTAACAGGGGAGAGCACAGATACGCAGTATTTT	CASSLVTGESTDTQYF
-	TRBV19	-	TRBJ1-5	TGTGCCAGTAGTATATCGAGCGGGCCCACGGCCCAGCATTTT	CASSISSGPTAQHF
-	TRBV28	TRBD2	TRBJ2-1	TGTGCCAGCAGTTCGAGCGGGGTTAGCTCCTACAATGAGCAGTTCTTC	CASSSSGVSSYNEQFF
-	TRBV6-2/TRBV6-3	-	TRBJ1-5	TGTGCCAGCACCCCGGAAGGAGGACGGCCCCAGCATTTT	CASTPEGGRPQHF
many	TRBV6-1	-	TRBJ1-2	TGTGCCAGCAGTGACGGGACTTTTGATGGCTACACCTTC	CASSDGTFDGYTF
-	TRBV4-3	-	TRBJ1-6	TGCGCCAGCAGCCAATATTTTCGGGTAGATTCACCCCTCCACTTT	CASSQYFRVDSPLHF
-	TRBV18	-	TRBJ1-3	TGTGCCAGCTCGCCGGACTCCAGCTCTGGAAACACCATATATTTT	CASSPDSSSGNTIYF
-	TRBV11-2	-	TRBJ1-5	TGTGCCAGCAGCTTAGATCGGGGGGGTCAGCCCCAGCATTTT	CASSLDRGGQPQHF